The rows below give T cell receptor beta chains drawn from one sample of a study of tumor-infiltrating lymphocytes in primary liver carcinoma. In TCRdb, the multiplex PCR reads were re-called with MiXCR into one record per CDR3 protein. The data hold roughly 120,000 distinct CDR3 sequences, with 50% to 65% observed a single time. The material sequenced was liver tumor tissue from sampling region 1. Receptor source: a woman aged 55-69 years with primary liver carcinoma and hepatitis B virus infection. Both conserved end residues are part of each CDR3. Fields, in order: V gene, clone size, CDR3 protein. Only part of the rows carry a size: once, few, many, or a class if the clone is expanded.

v_call: TRBV5-1; clone_size: few; cdr3_aa: CASSWGLGDSGNTIYF
v_call: TRBV28; clone_size: NA; cdr3_aa: CVSSPTGQGNTEAFF
v_call: TRBV5-4; clone_size: NA; cdr3_aa: CASSLDSTGANSPLHF
v_call: TRBV11-2; clone_size: once; cdr3_aa: CANSAKAGYGYTF
v_call: TRBV6-5; clone_size: many; cdr3_aa: CASSPRTNTGELFF
v_call: TRBV4-1; clone_size: many; cdr3_aa: CASSQDNAGWGGEQFF
v_call: TRBV28; clone_size: NA; cdr3_aa: CASSSPTSGSGGTDTQYF
v_call: TRBV29-1; clone_size: medium-sized; cdr3_aa: CSVRTSQLSGEQYF
v_call: TRBV6-6; clone_size: NA; cdr3_aa: CASSLTGTRGSTDTQYF
v_call: TRBV11-2; clone_size: NA; cdr3_aa: CVSSTGTSGTKNTGELFF
v_call: TRBV19; clone_size: NA; cdr3_aa: CASSIVSGRGETQYF
v_call: TRBV11-2; clone_size: NA; cdr3_aa: CASSFTRGGEQFF
v_call: TRBV5-4; clone_size: once; cdr3_aa: CASSVDLFRGNEQFF
v_call: TRBV2; clone_size: NA; cdr3_aa: CASRSNSVGGNEKLFF
v_call: TRBV6-1; clone_size: many; cdr3_aa: CASSVQGAPRRQYF
v_call: TRBV6-2/TRBV6-3; clone_size: many; cdr3_aa: CASTSSRGVGETQYF
v_call: TRBV11-2; clone_size: many; cdr3_aa: CASSLTLPGLGVYNEQFF
v_call: TRBV10-3; clone_size: NA; cdr3_aa: CAIRPFREINEQFF
v_call: TRBV30; clone_size: many; cdr3_aa: CALEGTGQETQYF
v_call: TRBV10-3; clone_size: medium-sized; cdr3_aa: CAITESSYNEQFF
v_call: TRBV12-3/TRBV12-4; clone_size: NA; cdr3_aa: CASRLTGVDAFF
v_call: TRBV12-3/TRBV12-4; clone_size: once; cdr3_aa: CVSSFGRDTEQFF
v_call: TRBV12-3/TRBV12-4; clone_size: NA; cdr3_aa: CACTNTWGQGNHEQFF
v_call: TRBV11-2; clone_size: NA; cdr3_aa: CANSLVLGGEHFF
v_call: TRBV28; clone_size: few; cdr3_aa: CASSSLGGLGGEQFF
v_call: TRBV10-3; clone_size: NA; cdr3_aa: CAAVGDTDTQYF
v_call: TRBV11-2; clone_size: many; cdr3_aa: CASSQGGWQYF
v_call: TRBV7-6; clone_size: NA; cdr3_aa: CASSPLVQSSYNEQFF
v_call: TRBV6-5; clone_size: many; cdr3_aa: CASSSLRGVTGELFF
v_call: TRBV6-5; clone_size: NA; cdr3_aa: CPSSLGQSREQYF
v_call: TRBV11-2; clone_size: NA; cdr3_aa: CASSLDIVIPGLFF
v_call: TRBV11-3; clone_size: NA; cdr3_aa: CASSISGRDWYDEQFF
v_call: TRBV28; clone_size: NA; cdr3_aa: CAGSLSWPGGTCGYTF
v_call: TRBV5-1; clone_size: few; cdr3_aa: CASSEGDFTDTQYF
v_call: TRBV5-1; clone_size: few; cdr3_aa: CASSSPAGSGANVLTF
v_call: TRBV15; clone_size: NA; cdr3_aa: CATSRGSGELFF
v_call: TRBV11-2; clone_size: NA; cdr3_aa: CTSSFDKGKGDEQFF